This TCR beta chain was captured in a study of response to subunit inactivated influenza vaccine. V lost 5 bases to trimming and J lost 2 bases, with 15 bases between them. CDR3 size: 15 residues. Germline assignment: CDR1 MDHEN and CDR2 SYDVKM. TCRdb passed the RT-PCR reads through MiXCR, listing each CDR3 protein once. This sample yields approximately 500,000 distinct CDR3 sequences, of which around 25% are seen a single time; 2.5% to 3.5% belongs to the top ten. These same records also appear under a second study, on T cells expressing NK-cell markers. That investigation notes: 5'RACE template switching with UMIs generated TCR beta cDNA. Sorted CD3+CD56+NKG2C+, CD3+CD56+NKG2C- and CD3+CD56-NKG2C+ T cells supplied TCR beta repertoires. Whether expanded NKG2C+ T cell clones were HCMV specific stayed uncertain.

This clonotype was obtained from a man aged 50-59 years who received an inactivated influenza vaccine. The V call is TRBV28, the J call TRBJ2-5, with D possibly TRBD2 on 5 matching bases. The sequencing used CD4+ T cells sorted from PBMCs, collected about 11 days after vaccination. Here the CDR3 reads CASSPPTGIQETQYF. CDR3 sequence (DNA): TGTGCCAGCAGTCCCCCTACCGGGATACAAGAGACCCAGTACTTC.